The 17 T cell receptor beta chains given below trace back to one sample, sequenced in a study of T-cell memory formation after mild COVID-19. TCRdb re-called the 5' RACE reads with MiXCR, one entry per CDR3 protein. This table holds some 210,000 distinct CDR3 sequences, around 18% found once. The sequencing input was PBMCs or a T cell subset sorted from them (not recorded which). The receptors were gathered from an adult woman who had mild COVID-19 (a few samples of this study predate the infection). Cell type and time point are not known.

This clonotype was recorded many times. This chain connects TRBV5-1 to TRBJ2-2; 13 bases agree with TRBD2. CDR1 and CDR2 (germline): SGHRS, YFSETQ. Trimming at V came to 4 bases and at J to 6 bases, leaving 0 bases not matched to a gene. CDR3 size: 14 residues. CDR3 nucleotides: TGCGCCAGCAGCGGGACTAGCGGGGCCGGGGAGCTGTTTTTT. It codes for CASSGTSGAGELFF.

This clonotype has just a few counts. The chain's CDR3 is CSARVVEAGKFYGYTF. In DNA form, the CDR3 reads TGCAGTGCTAGAGTCGTTGAGGCAGGGAAATTTTATGGCTACACCTTC. The chain joins TRBV20-1 to TRBJ1-2; a possible D gene is TRBD1 (5 bases). The CDR3 has 16 residues. The V and J ends lost 1 base and 5 bases respectively, with 20 bases between them. Germline V gene sequence: CDR1 DFQATT, CDR2 SNEGSKA (reference sequence).

This rearrangement joins TRBV12-3 or TRBV12-4 to TRBJ2-7; D unclear. V shed 6 bases and J shed 0 bases, with 9 bases lying between them. CDR3 length equals 13 residues. The CDR3 sequence is CASRVGSSYEQYF. The CDR3 coding sequence is TGTGCCAGCAGGGTGGGTAGCTCCTACGAGCAGTACTTC.

The chain carries TRBV24-1 and TRBJ2-2; D gene unclear. From germline, CDR1 is KGHDR and CDR2 SFDVKD. The CDR3 covers 14 residues. Trimming shortened V by 4 bases and J by 8 bases, and 13 bases separated the two germline ends. Here the CDR3 reads CATSEPTPTGELFF. In DNA, the CDR3 is TGTGCCACCAGTGAACCGACCCCGACTGGGGAGCTGTTTTTT.

The rearrangement joins TRBV23-1 to TRBJ2-7; 11 bases align to TRBD2. Being an ORF, TRBV23-1 has a function that is uncertain. The CDR3 runs to 21 residues. V was clipped by 0 bases and J by 0 bases; unmatched bases: 16. The DNA for the CDR3 is TGCGCCAGCAGTCAATCGGGGGCGGGAACTAGCGGGAGAATCCGCTCCTACGAGCAGTACTTC. The encoded protein is CASSQSGAGTSGRIRSYEQYF.

This clonotype was seen only a few times. V and J are TRBV15 and TRBJ1-5; a possible D gene is TRBD1 (6 bases). The ends were cut back, 2 bases at V and 3 bases at J, with 11 bases in the middle. The CDR3 runs to 15 residues. Germline lookup yields CDR1 LNHNV and CDR2 YYDKDF (reference sequence). The CDR3 reads CATSRTGQYNQPQHF. In DNA, the CDR3 is TGTGCCACCAGCAGAACTGGACAGTACAATCAGCCCCAGCATTTT. The full variable domain, completed using reference TRBV15 and TRBJ1-5, is DAMVIQNPRYQVTQFGKPVTLSCSQTLNHNVMYWYQQKSSQAPKLLFHYYDKDFNNEADTPDNFQSRRPNTSFCFLDIRSPGLGDTAMYLCATSRTGQYNQPQHFGDGTRLSIL.

In this sample, this clonotype turned up many times. The chain recombines TRBV7-9 with TRBJ1-1; 8 bases fit TRBD1. Losses at the gene ends were 4 bases for V and 1 base for J; bases not matched to a gene: 14. The CDR3 extends over 18 amino acids. CDR1 is SEHNR and CDR2 is FQNEAQ in the germline V gene (reference sequence). The CDR3 is CASSSFRAGGERNTEAFF. CDR3 sequence (DNA): TGTGCCAGCAGCTCCTTCAGGGCAGGGGGCGAGAGGAACACTGAAGCTTTCTTT.

Comments on this clonotype: The junction departs from germline at one end; a sequencing error may be responsible. The V gene is TRBV12-3 or TRBV12-4, the J gene TRBJ1-2, with D maybe TRBD1 (6 bases). This CDR3 has 15 amino acids. CDR3 region: CASSFKGGVFNGYTF. For the CDR3, the DNA is TGTGCCAGCAGTTTTAAGGGGGGCGTGTTTAATGGCTACACATTC.

This clonotype has more than one count but fewer than ten. DNA of the CDR3: TGTGCCAGCAGCCCATCCTCTTGGGGTCAGCCCCAGCATTTT. Amino acids: CASSPSSWGQPQHF. This chain joins TRBV12-3 or TRBV12-4 and TRBJ1-5, with D uncertain. V dropped 6 bases and J dropped 6 bases, with 15 bases sitting between them. The CDR3 loop spans 14 amino acids.

The chain's CDR3 is CASRPGLNTEAFF. CDR3 nucleotides: TGTGCTAGCCGCCCTGGTTTGAACACTGAAGCTTTCTTT. The rearrangement links TRBV12-5 to TRBJ1-1, with D unclear. Germline assignment: CDR1 LGHNT and CDR2 FRNRAP. The CDR3 covers 13 residues. The germline V and J ends were trimmed by 9 bases and 0 bases, with 11 bases remaining between them.

This chain connects TRBV3-1 to TRBJ1-1; the D is unclear. The length of the CDR3 is 13 residues. Germline V lookup: CDR1 LGHDT, CDR2 YNNKEL (reference sequence). Deletions cut 6 bases from V and 3 bases from J, with 11 bases between. CDR3 nucleotides: TGTGCCAGCAGTCATATCGGTTACACTGAAGCTTTCTTT. Protein sequence: CASSHIGYTEAFF.

This clonotype was recorded many times. The rearrangement joins TRBV7-9 to TRBJ2-3; D unclear. This CDR3 spans 14 amino acids. Trimming pared 1 base from V and 0 bases from J, leaving 5 bases between. Germline assignment: CDR1 SEHNR and CDR2 FQNEAQ (reference sequence). DNA of the CDR3: TGTGCCAGCAGCTTAGTGGAGAGCACAGATACGCAGTATTTT. This encodes CASSLVESTDTQYF.

A word on this clonotype: A junction end diverges from the germline sequence, so it may reflect a read error. The genes are TRBV7-3 and TRBJ2-7, with 9 bases matching TRBD1. The CDR3 consists of 14 residues. The germline gives CDR1 SGHTA, CDR2 FQGTGA. The DNA for the CDR3 is TGTGCCAGCAGCCTAACAGGGACAGGGTACGAGCAGTACTTC. Its translation is CASSLTGTGYEQYF.

The chain uses TRBV30 and TRBJ1-5; possible D gene TRBD1, 6 bases. The CDR3 runs 15 residues. Trimming left V 1 base short and J 7 bases short, with 17 bases between. CDR1 is GTSNPN, CDR2 SVGIG, per germline (reference sequence). The CDR3 sequence is CAWSDNTGFGQPQHF. CDR3 DNA sequence: TGTGCCTGGAGTGATAACACAGGGTTCGGACAGCCCCAGCATTTT. The whole variable domain, filled in from reference TRBV30 and TRBJ1-5, reads SQTIHQWPATLVQPVGSPLSLECTVEGTSNPNLYWYRQAAGRGLQLLFYSVGIGQISSEVPQNLSASRPQDRQFILSSKKLLLSDSGFYLCAWSDNTGFGQPQHFGDGTRLSIL.

V and J are TRBV6-6 and TRBJ2-5; D is ambiguous. Germline values: CDR1 MNHNY, CDR2 SVGAGI (reference sequence). V was shortened by 8 bases and J by 5 bases, with 18 bases between the two germline ends. The CDR3 has 14 amino acids. The CDR3 coding sequence is TGTGCCAGCCGTCCTTTGGGGTCCGGGGAGACCCAGTACTTC. Residues: CASRPLGSGETQYF.

This clonotype was counted only a few times. The chain recombines TRBV24-1 with TRBJ2-2, with D perhaps matching TRBD1 (6 bases). The CDR3 is 14 amino acids. Trimming pared 5 bases from V and 2 bases from J, leaving 8 bases between. CDR1 and CDR2 from the germline V gene are KGHDR and SFDVKD. The CDR3 region is CATSGDINTGELFF. CDR3 coding DNA: TGTGCCACCAGTGGGGACATAAACACCGGGGAGCTGTTTTTT.

J is TRBJ2-5 and V is TRBV6-5; maybe TRBD2 (6 bases). Germline V gives CDR1 MNHEY, CDR2 SVGAGI. V lost 2 bases and J lost 5, with 9 bases in between. The CDR3 is made up of 13 amino acids. The CDR3 region has the DNA TGTGCCAGCAGTTACCGGGAGAGGGAGACCCAGTACTTC. Amino acids: CASSYRERETQYF.